The T cell receptor beta chain under discussion was sequenced for a study of cytomegalovirus exposure and HLA in healthy donors. The germline CDR1 and CDR2 sequences are SQVTM and ANQGSEA. The ends lost 7 bases at V and 7 bases at J; junction bases unmatched: 10. This CDR3 has 13 residues. The PCR made use of 60 Vbeta and 13 Jbeta primers. Assay used: immunoSEQ multiplex PCR; TCRdb lists only in-frame clones, some missing. The table shows 250,000 or so clones, with around 90% occurring only once. Study results and caveats: An analysis that came later showed most CMV-associated TCR beta chains appearing HLA-restricted. Analyzed later, association rates of TCRs varied across HLA loci, with DRB1 most and HLA-C fewest.

Worth noting for this clone: Its antigen is as yet unknown.

The chain has TRBV29-1 and TRBJ2-1, with 7 bases identical to TRBD2. The receptor's source is a girl aged 2-10 years in good health and CMV-seronegative. The sequencing input was PBMCs. CDR3 nucleotides: TGCAGCGCACTAGCGTCCGGGGGGAATGAGCAGTTCTTC. This gives the protein CSALASGGNEQFF.